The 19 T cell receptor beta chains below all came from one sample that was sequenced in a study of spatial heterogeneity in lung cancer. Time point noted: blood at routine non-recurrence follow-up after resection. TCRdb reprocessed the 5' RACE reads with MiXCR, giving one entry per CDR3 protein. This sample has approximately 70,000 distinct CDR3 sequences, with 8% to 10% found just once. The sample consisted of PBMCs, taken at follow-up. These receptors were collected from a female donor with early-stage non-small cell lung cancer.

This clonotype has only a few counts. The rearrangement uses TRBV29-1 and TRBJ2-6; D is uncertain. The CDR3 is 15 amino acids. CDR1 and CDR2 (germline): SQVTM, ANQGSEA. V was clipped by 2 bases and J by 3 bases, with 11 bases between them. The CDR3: CSVEKAAGGANVLTF. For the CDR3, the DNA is TGCAGCGTTGAAAAGGCGGCTGGTGGGGCCAACGTCCTGACTTTC.

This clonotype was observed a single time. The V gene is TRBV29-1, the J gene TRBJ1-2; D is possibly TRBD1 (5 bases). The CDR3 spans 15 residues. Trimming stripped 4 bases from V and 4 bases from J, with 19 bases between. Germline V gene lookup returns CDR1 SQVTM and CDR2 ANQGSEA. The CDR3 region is CSVALVGTTVYGYTF. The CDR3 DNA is TGCAGCGTTGCATTGGTTGGGACCACTGTCTATGGCTACACCTTC. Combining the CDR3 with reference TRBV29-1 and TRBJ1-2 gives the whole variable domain SAVISQKPSRDICQRGTSLTIQCQVDSQVTMMFWYRQQPGQSLTLIATANQGSEATYESGFVIDKFPISRPNLTFSTLTVSNMSPEDSSIYLCSVALVGTTVYGYTFGSGTRLTVV.

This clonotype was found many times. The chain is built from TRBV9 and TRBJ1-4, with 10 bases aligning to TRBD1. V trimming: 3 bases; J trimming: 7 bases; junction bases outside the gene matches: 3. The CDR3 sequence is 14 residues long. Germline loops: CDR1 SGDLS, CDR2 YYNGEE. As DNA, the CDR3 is TGTGCCAGCAGCGGGGACAGGGGAAGTGAAAAACTGTTTTTT. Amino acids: CASSGDRGSEKLFF.

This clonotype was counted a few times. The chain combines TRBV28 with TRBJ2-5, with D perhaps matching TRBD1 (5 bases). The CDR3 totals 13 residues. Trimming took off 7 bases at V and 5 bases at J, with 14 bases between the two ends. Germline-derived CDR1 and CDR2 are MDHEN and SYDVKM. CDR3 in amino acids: CASTRQLWETQYF. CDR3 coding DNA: TGTGCCAGCACCAGACAGTTGTGGGAGACCCAGTACTTC. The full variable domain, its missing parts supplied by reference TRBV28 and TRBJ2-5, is DVKVTQSSRYLVKRTGEKVFLECVQDMDHENMFWYRQDPGLGLRLIYFSYDVKMKEKGDIPEGYSVSREKKERFSLILESASTNQTSMYLCASTRQLWETQYFGPGTRLLVL.

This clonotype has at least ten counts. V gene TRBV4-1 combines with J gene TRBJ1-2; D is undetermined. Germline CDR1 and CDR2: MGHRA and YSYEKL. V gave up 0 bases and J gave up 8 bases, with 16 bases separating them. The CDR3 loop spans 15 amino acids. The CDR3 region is CASSQERVGGRGYTF. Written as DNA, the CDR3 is TGCGCCAGCAGCCAAGAAAGGGTCGGAGGCCGGGGCTACACCTTC.

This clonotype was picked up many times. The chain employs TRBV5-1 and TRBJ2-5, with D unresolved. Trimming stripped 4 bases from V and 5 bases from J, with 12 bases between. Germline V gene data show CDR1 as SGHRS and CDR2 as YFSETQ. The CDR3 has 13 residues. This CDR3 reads CASSGNSMETQYF. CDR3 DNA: TGCGCCAGCAGCGGTAACAGTATGGAGACCCAGTACTTC.

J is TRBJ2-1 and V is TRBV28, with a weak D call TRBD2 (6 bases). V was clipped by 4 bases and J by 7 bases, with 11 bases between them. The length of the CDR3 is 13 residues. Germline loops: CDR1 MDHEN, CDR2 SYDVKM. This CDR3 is CASSSGGPNEQFF. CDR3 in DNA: TGTGCCAGCAGTTCCGGAGGGCCAAATGAGCAGTTCTTC.

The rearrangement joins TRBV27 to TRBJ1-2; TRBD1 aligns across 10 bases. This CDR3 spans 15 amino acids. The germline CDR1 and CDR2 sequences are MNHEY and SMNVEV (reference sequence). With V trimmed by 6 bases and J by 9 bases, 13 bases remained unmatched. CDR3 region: CASSIDSDRGRSYTF. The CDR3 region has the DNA TGTGCCAGCAGCATAGACTCAGACAGGGGGCGAAGCTACACCTTC.

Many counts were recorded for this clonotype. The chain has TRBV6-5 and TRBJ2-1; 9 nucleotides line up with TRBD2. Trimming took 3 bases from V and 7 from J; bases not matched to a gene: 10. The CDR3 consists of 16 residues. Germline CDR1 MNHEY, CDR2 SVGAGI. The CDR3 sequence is CASSYSGGRAWNEQFF. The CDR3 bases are TGTGCCAGCAGTTATTCGGGCGGGAGGGCCTGGAATGAGCAGTTCTTC.

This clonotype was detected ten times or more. The CDR3 nucleotides read TGTGCCACCACCCCGGGACAGGGGCGCACCGGGGAGCTGTTTTTT. Its protein product is CATTPGQGRTGELFF. The rearrangement uses TRBV24-1 and TRBJ2-2; 10 nucleotides match TRBD1. CDR1 and CDR2 (germline): KGHDR, SFDVKD. V shed 8 bases and J 4 bases; nucleotides not matched to a gene: 6. This CDR3 comprises 15 residues.

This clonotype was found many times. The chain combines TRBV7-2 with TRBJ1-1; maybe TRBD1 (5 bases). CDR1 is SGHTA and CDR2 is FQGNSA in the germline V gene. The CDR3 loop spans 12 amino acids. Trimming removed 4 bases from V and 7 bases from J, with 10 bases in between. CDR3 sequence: CASSSPQGEAFF. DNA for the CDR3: TGTGCCAGCAGCTCCCCTCAGGGTGAAGCTTTCTTT. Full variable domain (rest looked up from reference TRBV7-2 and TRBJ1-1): GAGVSQSPSNKVTEKGKDVELRCDPISGHTALYWYRQSLGQGLEFLIYFQGNSAPDKSGLPSDRFSAERTGGSVSTLTIQRTQQEDSAVYLCASSSPQGEAFFGQGTRLTVV.

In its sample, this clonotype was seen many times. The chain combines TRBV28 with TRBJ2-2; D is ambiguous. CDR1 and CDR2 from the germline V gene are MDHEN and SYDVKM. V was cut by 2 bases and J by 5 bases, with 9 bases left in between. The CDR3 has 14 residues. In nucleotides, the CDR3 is TGTGCCAGCAGTTTACAGACTCTGACCGGGGAGCTGTTTTTT. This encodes CASSLQTLTGELFF.

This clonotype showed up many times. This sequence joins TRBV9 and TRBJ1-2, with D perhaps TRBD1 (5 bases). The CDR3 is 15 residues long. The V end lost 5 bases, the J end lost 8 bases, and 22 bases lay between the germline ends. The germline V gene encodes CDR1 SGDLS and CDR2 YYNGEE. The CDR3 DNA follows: TGTGCCAGCAGTCGGGACGAGGGGTATAGGGGCGGCTACACCTTC. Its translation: CASSRDEGYRGGYTF.

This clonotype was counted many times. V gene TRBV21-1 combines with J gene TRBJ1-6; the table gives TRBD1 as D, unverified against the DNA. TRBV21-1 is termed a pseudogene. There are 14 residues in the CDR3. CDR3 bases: TGTGCCAGCAGCCGGGACAGGAAACATTCACCCCTCCACTTT. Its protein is CASSRDRKHSPLHF.

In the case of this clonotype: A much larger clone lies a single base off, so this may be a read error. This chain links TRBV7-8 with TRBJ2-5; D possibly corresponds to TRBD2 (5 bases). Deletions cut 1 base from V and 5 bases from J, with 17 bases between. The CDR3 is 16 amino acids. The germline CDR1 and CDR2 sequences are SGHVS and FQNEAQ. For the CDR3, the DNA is TGTGCCAGCAGCTTAGAGCAGGAGGTTTTCTCGGAGACCCAGTACTTC. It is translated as CASSLEQEVFSETQYF.

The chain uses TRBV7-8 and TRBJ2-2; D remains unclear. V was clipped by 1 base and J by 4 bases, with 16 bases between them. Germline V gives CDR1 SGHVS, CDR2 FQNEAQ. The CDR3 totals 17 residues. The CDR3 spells CASSLEAASLITGELFF. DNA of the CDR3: TGTGCCAGCAGCTTAGAGGCCGCCTCCCTAATCACCGGGGAGCTGTTTTTT.

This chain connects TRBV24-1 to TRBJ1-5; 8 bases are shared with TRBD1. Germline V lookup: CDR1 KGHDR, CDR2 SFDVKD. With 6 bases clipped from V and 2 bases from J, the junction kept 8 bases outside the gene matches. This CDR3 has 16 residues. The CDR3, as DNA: TGTGCCACCAGTACCCTCGACAGGGGTGGCAATCAGCCCCAGCATTTT. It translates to CATSTLDRGGNQPQHF.

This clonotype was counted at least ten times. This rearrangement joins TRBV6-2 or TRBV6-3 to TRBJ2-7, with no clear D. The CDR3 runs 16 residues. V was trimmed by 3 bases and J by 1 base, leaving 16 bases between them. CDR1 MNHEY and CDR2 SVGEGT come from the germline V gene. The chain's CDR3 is CASSYPTLELSYEQYF. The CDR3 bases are TGTGCCAGCAGTTATCCCACCCTTGAACTTTCCTACGAGCAGTACTTC.

CDR3 coding DNA: TGCGCCAGCAGCTTCCAGAGTGAGCAGTTCTTC. It codes for CASSFQSEQFF. This sequence joins TRBV5-1 and TRBJ2-1; unclear D gene. Germline V gene data show CDR1 as SGHRS and CDR2 as YFSETQ. V gave up 2 bases and J gave up 9 bases, with 6 bases separating them. The CDR3 runs 11 residues.